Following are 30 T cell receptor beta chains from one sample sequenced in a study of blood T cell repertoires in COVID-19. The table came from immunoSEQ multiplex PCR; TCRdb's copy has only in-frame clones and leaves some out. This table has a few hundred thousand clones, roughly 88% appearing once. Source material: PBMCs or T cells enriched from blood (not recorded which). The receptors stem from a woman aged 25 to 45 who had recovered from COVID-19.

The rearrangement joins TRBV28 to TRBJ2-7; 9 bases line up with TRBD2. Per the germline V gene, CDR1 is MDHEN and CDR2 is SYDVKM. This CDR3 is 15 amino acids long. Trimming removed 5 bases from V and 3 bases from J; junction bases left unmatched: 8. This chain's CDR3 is CASSPVAGVIYEQYF. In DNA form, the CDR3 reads TGTGCCAGCAGTCCAGTAGCGGGAGTGATCTACGAGCAGTACTTC.

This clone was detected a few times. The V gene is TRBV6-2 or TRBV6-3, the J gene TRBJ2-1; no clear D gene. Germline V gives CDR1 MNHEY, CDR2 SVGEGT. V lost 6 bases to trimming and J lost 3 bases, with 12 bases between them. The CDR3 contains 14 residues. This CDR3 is CASSPPKSYNEQFF. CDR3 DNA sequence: TGTGCCAGCAGCCCGCCTAAAAGCTACAATGAGCAGTTCTTC.

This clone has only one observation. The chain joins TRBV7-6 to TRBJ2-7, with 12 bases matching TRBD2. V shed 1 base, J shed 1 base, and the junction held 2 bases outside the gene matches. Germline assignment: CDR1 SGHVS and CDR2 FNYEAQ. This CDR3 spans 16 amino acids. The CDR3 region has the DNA TGTGCCAGCAGCTTAGGCGGACTAGCGGGGTCCTACGAGCAGTACTTC. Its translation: CASSLGGLAGSYEQYF.

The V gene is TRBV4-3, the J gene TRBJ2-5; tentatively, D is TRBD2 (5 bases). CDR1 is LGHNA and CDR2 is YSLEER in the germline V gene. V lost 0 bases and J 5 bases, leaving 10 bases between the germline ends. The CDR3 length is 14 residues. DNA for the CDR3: TGCGCCAGCAGCCAAGACGGGGTGCGGGAGACCCAGTACTTC. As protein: CASSQDGVRETQYF.

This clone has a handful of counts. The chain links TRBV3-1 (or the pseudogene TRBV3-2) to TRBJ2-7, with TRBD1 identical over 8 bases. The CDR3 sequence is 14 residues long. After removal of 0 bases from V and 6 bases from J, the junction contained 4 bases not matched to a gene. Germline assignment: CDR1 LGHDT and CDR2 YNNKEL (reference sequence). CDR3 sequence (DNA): TGTGCCAGCAGCCAAGACGACAGGGGTGGCGAGCAGTACTTC. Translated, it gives CASSQDDRGGEQYF.

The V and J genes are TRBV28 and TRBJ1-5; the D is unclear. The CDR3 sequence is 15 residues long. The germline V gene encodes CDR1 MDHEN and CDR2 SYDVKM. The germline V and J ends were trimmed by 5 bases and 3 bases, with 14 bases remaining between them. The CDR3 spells CASSADQAFNQPQHF. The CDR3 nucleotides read TGTGCCAGCAGTGCCGATCAGGCGTTCAATCAGCCCCAGCATTTT.

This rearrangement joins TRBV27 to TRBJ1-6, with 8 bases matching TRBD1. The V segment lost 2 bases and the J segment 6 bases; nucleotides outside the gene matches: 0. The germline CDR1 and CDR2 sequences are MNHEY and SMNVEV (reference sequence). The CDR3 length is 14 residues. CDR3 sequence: CASSLQGANSPLHF. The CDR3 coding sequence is TGTGCCAGCAGTTTACAGGGGGCTAATTCACCCCTCCACTTT.

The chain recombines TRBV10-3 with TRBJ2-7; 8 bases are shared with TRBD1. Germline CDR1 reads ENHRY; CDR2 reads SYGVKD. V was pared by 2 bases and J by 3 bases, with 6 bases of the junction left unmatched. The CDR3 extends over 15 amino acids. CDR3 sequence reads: CAISEPGTGDYEQYF. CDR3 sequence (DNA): TGTGCCATCAGTGAGCCCGGGACAGGCGACTACGAGCAGTACTTC.

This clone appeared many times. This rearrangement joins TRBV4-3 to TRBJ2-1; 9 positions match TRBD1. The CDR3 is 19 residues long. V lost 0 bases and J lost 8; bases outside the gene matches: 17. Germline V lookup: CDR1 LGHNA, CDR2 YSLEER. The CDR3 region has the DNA TGCGCCAGCAGCCAAGAAAGCCGATCCACAGGGGGCCGGGGCGATGAGCAGTTCTTC. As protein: CASSQESRSTGGRGDEQFF.

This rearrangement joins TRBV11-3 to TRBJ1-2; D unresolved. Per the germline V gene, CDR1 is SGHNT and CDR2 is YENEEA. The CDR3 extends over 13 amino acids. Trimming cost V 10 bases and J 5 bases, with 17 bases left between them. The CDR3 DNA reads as TGTGCCAACCCCTGGGAGTTTTTTTATGGCTACACCTTC. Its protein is CANPWEFFYGYTF.

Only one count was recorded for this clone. CDR3 DNA: TGCGCCAGCAGCCAGGTACTAGCGGGGGGAGAGCAGTACTTC. Protein sequence: CASSQVLAGGEQYF. This rearrangement joins TRBV4-1 to TRBJ2-7; TRBD2 aligns across 12 bases. The V segment lost 3 bases and the J segment 7 bases; nucleotides outside the gene matches: 4. Germline loops: CDR1 MGHRA, CDR2 YSYEKL. The CDR3 covers 14 residues.

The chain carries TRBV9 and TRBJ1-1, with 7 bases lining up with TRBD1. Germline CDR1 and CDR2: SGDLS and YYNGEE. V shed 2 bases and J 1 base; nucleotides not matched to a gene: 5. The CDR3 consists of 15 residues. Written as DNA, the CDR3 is TGTGCCAGCAGCGTCGACAGGGTTGGGAACACTGAAGCTTTCTTT. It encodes CASSVDRVGNTEAFF.

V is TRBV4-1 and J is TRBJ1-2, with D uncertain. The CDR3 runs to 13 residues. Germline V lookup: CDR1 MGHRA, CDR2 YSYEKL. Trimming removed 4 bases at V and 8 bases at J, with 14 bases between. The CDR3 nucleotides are TGCGCCAGCAGCCCGCGGGCTTTTGGGGGCTACACCTTC. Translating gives CASSPRAFGGYTF.

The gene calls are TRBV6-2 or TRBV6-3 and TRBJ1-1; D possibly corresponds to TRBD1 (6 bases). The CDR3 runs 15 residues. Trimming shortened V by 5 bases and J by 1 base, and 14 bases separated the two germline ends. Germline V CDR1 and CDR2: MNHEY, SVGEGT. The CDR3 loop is CASSLAAGANTEAFF. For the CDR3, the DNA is TGTGCCAGCAGTCTGGCGGCAGGGGCGAACACTGAAGCTTTCTTT.

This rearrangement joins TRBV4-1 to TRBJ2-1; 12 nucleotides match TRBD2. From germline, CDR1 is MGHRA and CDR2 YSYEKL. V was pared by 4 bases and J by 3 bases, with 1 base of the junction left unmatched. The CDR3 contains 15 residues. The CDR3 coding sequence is TGCGCCAGCAGCCCTAGCGGGGGGGTCTACAATGAGCAGTTCTTC. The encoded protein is CASSPSGGVYNEQFF.

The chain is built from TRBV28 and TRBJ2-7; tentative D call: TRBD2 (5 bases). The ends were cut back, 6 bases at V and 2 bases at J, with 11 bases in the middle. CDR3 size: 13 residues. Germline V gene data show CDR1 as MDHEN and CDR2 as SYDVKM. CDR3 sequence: CASRLALAYEQYF. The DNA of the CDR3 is TGTGCCAGCAGGTTAGCGCTTGCCTACGAGCAGTACTTC.

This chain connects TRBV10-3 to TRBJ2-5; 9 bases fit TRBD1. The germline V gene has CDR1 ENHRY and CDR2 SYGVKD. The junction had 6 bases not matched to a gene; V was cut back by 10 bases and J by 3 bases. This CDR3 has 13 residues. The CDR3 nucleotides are TGTGCCACCCTCCGGGACAGGGAAGAGACCCAGTACTTC. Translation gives CATLRDREETQYF.

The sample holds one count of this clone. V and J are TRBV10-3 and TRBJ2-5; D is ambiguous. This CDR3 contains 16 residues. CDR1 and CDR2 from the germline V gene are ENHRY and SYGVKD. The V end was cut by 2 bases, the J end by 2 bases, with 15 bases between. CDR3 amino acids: CAISERIQSQQETQYF. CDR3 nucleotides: TGTGCCATCAGTGAGCGGATACAGAGTCAACAAGAGACCCAGTACTTC.

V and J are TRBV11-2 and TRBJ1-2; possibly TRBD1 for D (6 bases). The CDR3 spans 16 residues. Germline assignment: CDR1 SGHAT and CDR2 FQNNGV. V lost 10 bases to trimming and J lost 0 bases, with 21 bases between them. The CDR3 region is CAIPSTGLTANYGYTF. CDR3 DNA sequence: TGTGCCATCCCGAGTACAGGGCTCACTGCTAACTATGGCTACACCTTC.

CDR3 in amino acids: CAWREASGAYQPQHF. CDR3 nucleotide sequence: TGTGCCTGGAGAGAGGCGTCAGGGGCTTATCAGCCCCAGCATTTT. The chain couples TRBV30 to TRBJ1-5; tentatively, D is TRBD1 (6 bases). This CDR3 is 15 amino acids long. Looked up from germline, CDR1 is GTSNPN and CDR2 is SVGIG (reference sequence). Trimming removed 3 bases from V and 5 bases from J, with 17 bases in between.

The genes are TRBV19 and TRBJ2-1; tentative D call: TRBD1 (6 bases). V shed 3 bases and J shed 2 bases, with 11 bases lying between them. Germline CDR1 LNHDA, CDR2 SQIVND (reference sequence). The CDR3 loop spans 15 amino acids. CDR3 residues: CASSIQGRPYNEQFF. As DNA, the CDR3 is TGTGCCAGTAGTATTCAGGGGCGACCCTACAATGAGCAGTTCTTC. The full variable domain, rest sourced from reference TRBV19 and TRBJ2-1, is DGGITQSPKYLFRKEGQNVTLSCEQNLNHDAMYWYRQDPGQGLRLIYYSQIVNDFQKGDIAEGYSVSREKKESFPLTVTSAQKNPTAFYLCASSIQGRPYNEQFFGPGTRLTVL.

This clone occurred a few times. DNA for the CDR3: TGCGCCAACCCACCATGCGGAAGGAGGTATAATTCACCCCTCCACTTT. Amino acids: CANPPCGRRYNSPLHF. This chain uses TRBV5-1 with TRBJ1-6; no clear D. Germline V gives CDR1 SGHRS, CDR2 YFSETQ. The germline V and J ends were trimmed by 9 bases and 4 bases, with 20 bases remaining between them. The CDR3 has 16 residues.

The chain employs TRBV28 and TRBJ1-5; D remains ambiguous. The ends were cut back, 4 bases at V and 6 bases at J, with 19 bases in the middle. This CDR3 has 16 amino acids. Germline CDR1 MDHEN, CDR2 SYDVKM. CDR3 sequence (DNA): TGTGCCAGCAGTTCGAGGGTCCGGGGAGGCCTTCAGCCCCAGCATTTT. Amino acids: CASSSRVRGGLQPQHF.

The chain's CDR3 is CAISQTGAYEQYF. The CDR3 bases are TGTGCCATCAGTCAAACAGGGGCCTACGAGCAGTACTTC. J is TRBJ2-7 and V is TRBV10-3; 7 nucleotides align to TRBD1. V lost 5 bases, J lost 2 bases, and 3 bases stayed unmatched. The germline CDR1 and CDR2 sequences are ENHRY and SYGVKD. There are 13 residues in the CDR3.

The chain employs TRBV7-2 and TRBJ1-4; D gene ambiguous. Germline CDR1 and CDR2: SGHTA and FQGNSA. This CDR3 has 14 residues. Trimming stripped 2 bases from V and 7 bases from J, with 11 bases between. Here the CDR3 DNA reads TGTGCCAGCAGCTTATTCTTGGGAGGTGAAAAACTGTTTTTT. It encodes CASSLFLGGEKLFF.

This chain's CDR3 is CASSQAQGTEAFF. The CDR3 coding sequence is TGCGCCAGCAGCCAAGCACAGGGCACTGAAGCTTTCTTT. This chain links TRBV4-1 with TRBJ1-1; D might be TRBD1 (6 bases). Germline V lookup: CDR1 MGHRA, CDR2 YSYEKL. Trimming shortened V by 1 base and J by 4 bases, and 7 bases separated the two germline ends. The length of the CDR3 is 13 residues.

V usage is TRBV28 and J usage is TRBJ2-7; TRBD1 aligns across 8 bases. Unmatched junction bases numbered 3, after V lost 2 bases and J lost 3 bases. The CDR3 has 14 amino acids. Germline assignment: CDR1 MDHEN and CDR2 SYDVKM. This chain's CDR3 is CASSLGQGGYEQYF. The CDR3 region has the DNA TGTGCCAGCAGTTTAGGACAGGGAGGCTACGAGCAGTACTTC.

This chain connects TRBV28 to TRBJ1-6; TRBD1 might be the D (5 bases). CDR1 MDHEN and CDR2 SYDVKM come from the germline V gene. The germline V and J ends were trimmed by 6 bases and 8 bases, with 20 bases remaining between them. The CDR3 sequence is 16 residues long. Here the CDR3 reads CASSSPVVGGDSPLHF. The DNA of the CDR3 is TGTGCCAGCAGCTCCCCCGTGGTGGGGGGAGATTCACCCCTCCACTTT.

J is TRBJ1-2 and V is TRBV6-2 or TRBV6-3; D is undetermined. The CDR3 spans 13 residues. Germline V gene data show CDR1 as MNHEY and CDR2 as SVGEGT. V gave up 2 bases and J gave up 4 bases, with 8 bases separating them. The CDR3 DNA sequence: TGTGCCAGCAGTTACCGCGCAGGCTATGGCTACACCTTC. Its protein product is CASSYRAGYGYTF.

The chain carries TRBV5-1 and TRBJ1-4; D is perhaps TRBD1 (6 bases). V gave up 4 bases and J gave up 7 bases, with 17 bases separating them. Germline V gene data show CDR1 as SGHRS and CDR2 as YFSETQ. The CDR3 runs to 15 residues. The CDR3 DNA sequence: TGCGCCAGCAGCATACAGTTCCTAGGGGGTGAAAAACTGTTTTTT. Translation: CASSIQFLGGEKLFF.